The 21 T cell receptor beta chains below were found in one sample sequenced in a study of T cells in narcolepsy. The method was immunoSEQ multiplex PCR; TCRdb's version includes in-frame clones alone and lacks a portion of them. This table holds about 22,000 clones, about 80% found once. The sequenced sample was memory (CD45RA-) CD4+ T cells from blood. These receptors were obtained from a human donor in good health.

The chain uses TRBV7-9 and TRBJ2-3, with D perhaps given as TRBD1 or TRBD2 (5 bases each). The V and J ends lost 4 bases and 11 bases respectively, with 13 bases between them. CDR3 length equals 12 residues. Germline assignment: CDR1 SEHNR and CDR2 FQNEAQ (reference sequence). As DNA, the CDR3 is TGTGCCAGCAGCTGGGGACGTGAAGGGCAGTATTTT. This encodes CASSWGREGQYF.

V and J are TRBV23-1 and TRBJ2-7; TRBD1 aligns across 9 bases. TRBV23-1 is designated an ORF whose function remains uncertain. This CDR3 has 14 residues. Trimming cost V 8 bases and J 5 bases; bases outside gene matches: 10. DNA for the CDR3: TGCGCCAGCTCCTCCGGGACAGGGTCCCACGAGCAGTACTTC. As protein: CASSSGTGSHEQYF.

V gene TRBV9 combines with J gene TRBJ2-3, with D unresolved. The V gene lost 4 bases and the J gene lost 2 bases, with 8 bases spanning the gap. CDR3 size: 13 residues. From germline, CDR1 is SGDLS and CDR2 YYNGEE. The CDR3 reads CASSRSDTDTQYF. The CDR3 DNA is TGTGCCAGCAGCCGGAGCGACACAGATACGCAGTATTTT.

CDR3 coding DNA: TGCGCCAGCAGCCAACCCCTCCTTAAGCTCCACGATGGCTACACCTTC. It is translated as CASSQPLLKLHDGYTF. The chain combines TRBV4-3 with TRBJ1-2; D call uncertain. The germline V gene has CDR1 LGHNA and CDR2 YSLEER. Trimming removed 2 bases from V and 6 bases from J, with 19 bases in between. This CDR3 has 16 residues.

The chain uses TRBV18 and TRBJ1-4; 9 bases fit TRBD1. Germline-derived CDR1 and CDR2 are KGHSH and LQKENI. After removal of 3 bases from V and 6 bases from J, the junction contained 5 bases not matched to a gene. CDR3 length: 15 amino acids. CDR3 nucleotide sequence: TGTGCCAGCTCACCCGACAGGGGGAGAGATGAAAAACTGTTTTTT. It is translated as CASSPDRGRDEKLFF.

J is TRBJ2-7 and V is TRBV11-2; no reliable D call. Germline CDR1 reads SGHAT; CDR2 reads FQNNGV. V dropped 7 bases and J dropped 3 bases, with 7 bases sitting between them. The CDR3 has 11 residues. The CDR3 region is CASTLHYEQYF. CDR3 DNA sequence: TGTGCCAGCACCCTACACTACGAGCAGTACTTC.

The rearrangement uses TRBV5-8 and TRBJ2-3, with 7 bases matching TRBD2. V was pared by 0 bases and J by 0 bases, with 4 bases of the junction left unmatched. Germline assignment: CDR1 SGHTS and CDR2 YDEGEE. CDR3 length equals 16 residues. CDR3 region: CASSLGRGGSTDTQYF. The CDR3 DNA is TGTGCCAGCAGCTTGGGGCGCGGGGGTAGCACAGATACGCAGTATTTT.

This chain joins TRBV19 and TRBJ2-7; D unclear. With 5 bases removed from V and 3 bases from J, the gap between germline ends came to 14 bases. Looked up from germline, CDR1 is LNHDA and CDR2 is SQIVND (reference sequence). The CDR3 runs to 14 residues. The CDR3 region has the DNA TGTGCCAGTAGTGTCGGGCAGTTCAGCTACGAGCAGTACTTC. Translated: CASSVGQFSYEQYF.

The V call is TRBV5-1, the J call TRBJ1-2; no clear D gene. Germline-derived CDR1 and CDR2 are SGHRS and YFSETQ. The CDR3 contains 15 residues. Deletions cut 3 bases from V and 0 bases from J, with 12 bases between. CDR3 bases: TGCGCCAGCAGCTCGAATACCGTGGCTAACTATGGCTACACCTTC. Its protein product is CASSSNTVANYGYTF. The full variable domain, with the rest looked up from reference TRBV5-1 and TRBJ1-2, is KAGVTQTPRYLIKTRGQQVTLSCSPISGHRSVSWYQQTPGQGLQFLFEYFSETQRNKGNFPGRFSGRQFSNSRSEMNVSTLELGDSALYLCASSSNTVANYGYTFGSGTRLTVV.

The chain is built from TRBV7-2 and TRBJ2-7; possibly TRBD2 for D (7 bases). Deletions cut 4 bases from V and 0 bases from J, with 13 bases between. The length of the CDR3 is 15 residues. CDR1 and CDR2 (germline): SGHTA, FQGNSA. CDR3 DNA sequence: TGTGCCAGCAGCTCGAGCGGGACACCCTCCTACGAGCAGTACTTC. Its translation: CASSSSGTPSYEQYF.

The chain links TRBV25-1 to TRBJ2-1; 9 bases map to TRBD2. The CDR3 totals 14 residues. V gave up 6 bases and J gave up 4 bases; unmatched junction bases: 4. Germline CDR1 reads MGHDK; CDR2 reads SYGVNS. CDR3 nucleotides: TGTGCCAGCAGCGGTCTAGCGGGGTACAATGAGCAGTTCTTC. This gives the protein CASSGLAGYNEQFF.

This chain uses TRBV11-3 with TRBJ2-3, with D tentatively TRBD2 (5 bases). This CDR3 is 14 amino acids long. The germline V gene has CDR1 SGHNT and CDR2 YENEEA. The V end lost 1 base, the J end lost 3 bases, and 8 bases lay between the germline ends. For the CDR3, the DNA is TGTGCCAGCAGCTTAGGACGGGGAACAGATACGCAGTATTTT. It is translated as CASSLGRGTDTQYF.

This chain uses TRBV9 with TRBJ2-7; 12 positions match TRBD2. From germline, CDR1 is SGDLS and CDR2 YYNGEE. Germline trimming cut 3 bases from V and 2 bases from J; bases unmatched to any gene: 15. This CDR3 has 19 residues. CDR3 in DNA: TGTGCCAGCAGCGCCCTCCCCACCGGACTAGCGGGGAGGACCTACGAGCAGTACTTC. It is translated as CASSALPTGLAGRTYEQYF.

The CDR3 bases are TGTGCCATCGCAGAGTCCCCGACAGGGATAAGCAATGAGCAGTTCTTC. It yields the protein CAIAESPTGISNEQFF. The chain has TRBV10-3 and TRBJ2-1; 7 nucleotides agree with TRBD1. The germline V gene encodes CDR1 ENHRY and CDR2 SYGVKD. The CDR3 has 16 residues. J gave up 6 bases and V 8 bases, and 16 bases lay outside the gene matches.

This clone was observed once. The V and J genes are TRBV6-5 and TRBJ2-7; TRBD1 or TRBD2 may be the D gene (5 bases each). The V end lost 6 bases, the J end lost 2 bases, and 14 bases lay between the germline ends. The CDR3 totals 14 residues. Germline CDR1 is MNHEY and CDR2 is SVGAGI. The CDR3 protein is CASSRGRDAYEQYF. The CDR3 DNA sequence: TGTGCCAGCAGCCGGGGACGGGACGCCTACGAGCAGTACTTC.

The V gene is TRBV19, the J gene TRBJ2-1; weak D call: TRBD2 (6 bases). The V end lost 2 bases, the J end lost 1 base, and 12 bases lay between the germline ends. Germline V gene sequence: CDR1 LNHDA, CDR2 SQIVND (reference sequence). CDR3 length equals 16 residues. In DNA form, the CDR3 reads TGTGCCAGTAGTATATTTGGCGGGATTTCCTACAATGAGCAGTTCTTC. This sequence encodes CASSIFGGISYNEQFF. Variable domain in full (rest from reference TRBV19 and TRBJ2-1): DGGITQSPKYLFRKEGQNVTLSCEQNLNHDAMYWYRQDPGQGLRLIYYSQIVNDFQKGDIAEGYSVSREKKESFPLTVTSAQKNPTAFYLCASSIFGGISYNEQFFGPGTRLTVL.

This chain joins TRBV5-1 and TRBJ2-7; 7 bases agree with TRBD1. J lost 1 base, V lost 0 bases, and 4 bases had no gene match. The CDR3 extends over 15 amino acids. The germline V gene encodes CDR1 SGHRS and CDR2 YFSETQ. CDR3 sequence: CASSLVEGASYEQYF. In nucleotides, the CDR3 is TGCGCCAGCAGCTTGGTCGAGGGGGCGTCCTACGAGCAGTACTTC.

The V and J genes are TRBV5-1 and TRBJ1-2; no clear D. This CDR3 has 13 residues. Germline loops: CDR1 SGHRS, CDR2 YFSETQ. Trimming cost V 0 bases and J 7 bases, with 10 bases left between them. CDR3 protein: CASSLEGAVGYTF. CDR3 bases: TGCGCCAGCAGCTTGGAGGGAGCGGTTGGCTACACCTTC. The variable domain in full, completed from reference TRBV5-1 and TRBJ1-2, reads KAGVTQTPRYLIKTRGQQVTLSCSPISGHRSVSWYQQTPGQGLQFLFEYFSETQRNKGNFPGRFSGRQFSNSRSEMNVSTLELGDSALYLCASSLEGAVGYTFGSGTRLTVV.

V gene TRBV7-2 combines with J gene TRBJ2-3; D is perhaps TRBD1 (6 bases). Trimming took 2 bases from V and 2 from J, leaving 11 bases between them. The CDR3 contains 15 residues. CDR1 is SGHTA, CDR2 FQGNSA, per germline. The CDR3 coding sequence is TGTGCCAGCAGCTTATGGGACACCTACACAGATACGCAGTATTTT. Its translation is CASSLWDTYTDTQYF.

The chain has TRBV2 and TRBJ2-5; D uncertain. The germline V gene has CDR1 SNHLY and CDR2 FYNNEI. CDR3 length: 14 amino acids. V gave up 6 bases and J gave up 5 bases, with 16 bases separating them. CDR3 sequence reads: CASRAELRSETQYF. The DNA for the CDR3 is TGTGCCAGCAGGGCAGAACTCCGCAGCGAGACCCAGTACTTC.

The gene calls are TRBV6-1 and TRBJ2-1; TRBD2 matches 8 bases. Germline loops: CDR1 MNHNS, CDR2 SASEGT. Germline trimming cut 8 bases from V and 6 bases from J; bases unmatched to any gene: 3. The CDR3 consists of 12 residues. CDR3 sequence: CASGAGGNEQFF. The CDR3 nucleotides read TGTGCCAGCGGGGCGGGGGGCAATGAGCAGTTCTTC.